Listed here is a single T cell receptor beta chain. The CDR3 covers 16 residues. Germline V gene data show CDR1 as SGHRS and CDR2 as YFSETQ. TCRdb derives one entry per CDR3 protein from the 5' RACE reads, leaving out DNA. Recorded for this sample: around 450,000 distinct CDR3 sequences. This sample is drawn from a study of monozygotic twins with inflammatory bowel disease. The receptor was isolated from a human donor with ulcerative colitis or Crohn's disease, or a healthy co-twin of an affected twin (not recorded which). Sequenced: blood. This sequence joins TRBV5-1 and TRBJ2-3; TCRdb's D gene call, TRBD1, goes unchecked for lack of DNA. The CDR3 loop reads CASSLGGQGITDTQYF.